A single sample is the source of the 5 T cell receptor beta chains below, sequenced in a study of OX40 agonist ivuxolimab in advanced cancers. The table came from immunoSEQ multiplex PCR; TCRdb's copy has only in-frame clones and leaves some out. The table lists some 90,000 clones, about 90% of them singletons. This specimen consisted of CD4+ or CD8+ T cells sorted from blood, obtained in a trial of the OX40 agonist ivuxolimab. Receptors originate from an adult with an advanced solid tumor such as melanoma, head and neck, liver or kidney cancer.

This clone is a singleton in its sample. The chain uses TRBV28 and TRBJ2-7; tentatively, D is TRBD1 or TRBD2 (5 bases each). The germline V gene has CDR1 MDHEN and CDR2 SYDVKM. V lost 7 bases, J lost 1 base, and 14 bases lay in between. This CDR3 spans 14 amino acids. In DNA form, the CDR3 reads TGTGCCAGCAATCGGGCAGGGACGTCCTACGAGCAGTACTTC. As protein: CASNRAGTSYEQYF.

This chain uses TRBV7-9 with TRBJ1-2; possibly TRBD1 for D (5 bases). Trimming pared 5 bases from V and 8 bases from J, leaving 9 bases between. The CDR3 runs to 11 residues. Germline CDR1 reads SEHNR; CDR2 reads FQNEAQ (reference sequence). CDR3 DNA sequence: TGTGCCAGCAGCGTGTGGACAGGCTACACCTTC. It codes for CASSVWTGYTF. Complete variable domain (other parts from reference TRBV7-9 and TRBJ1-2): DTGVSQNPRHKITKRGQNVTFRCDPISEHNRLYWYRQTLGQGPEFLTYFQNEAQLEKSRLLSDRFSAERPKGSFSTLEIQRTEQGDSAMYLCASSVWTGYTFGSGTRLTVV.

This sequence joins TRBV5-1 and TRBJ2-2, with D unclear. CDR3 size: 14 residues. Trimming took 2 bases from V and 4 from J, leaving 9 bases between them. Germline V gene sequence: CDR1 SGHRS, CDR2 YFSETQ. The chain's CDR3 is CASSFGWGTGELFF. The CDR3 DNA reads TGCGCCAGCAGCTTCGGGTGGGGCACCGGGGAGCTGTTTTTT.

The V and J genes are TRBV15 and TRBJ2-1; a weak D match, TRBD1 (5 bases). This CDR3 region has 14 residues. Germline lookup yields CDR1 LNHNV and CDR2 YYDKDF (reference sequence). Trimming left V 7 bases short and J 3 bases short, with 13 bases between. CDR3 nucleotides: TGTGCCACCAACCAGGGCCGCGGCTACAATGAGCAGTTCTTC. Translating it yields CATNQGRGYNEQFF.

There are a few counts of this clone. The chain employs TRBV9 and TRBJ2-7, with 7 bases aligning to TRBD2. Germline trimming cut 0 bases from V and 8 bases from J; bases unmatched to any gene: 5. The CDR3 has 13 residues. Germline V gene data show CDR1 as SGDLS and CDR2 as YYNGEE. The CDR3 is CASSVGGSGKQYF. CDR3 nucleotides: TGTGCCAGCAGCGTAGGGGGCAGCGGGAAGCAGTACTTC.